This is a list of T cell receptor beta chains from one sample in a study of blood T cells in healthy people across ages. TCRdb used MiXCR to reprocess the 5' RACE reads, holding one entry per CDR3 protein. The sample carries around 1.5 million distinct CDR3 sequences, approximately 59% recorded once. Sequencing was performed on blood. Every receptor here comes from a man younger than 35 in good health. Each CDR3 is given with its conserved first and last residue. A D gene is named only where the DNA matches it firmly. Clone size is shown for a subset of rows, as once, few, many or a class of expanded clone.

clone_size j_call v_call d_call cdr3_nt cdr3_aa
. TRBJ2-7 TRBV10-2 TRBD1 TGCGCCAGCAGTCAAATCAACAGGGGGAATGAGCAGTACTTC CASSQINRGNEQYF
. TRBJ2-6 TRBV20-1 TRBD1 TGCAGTGCTAGACTAGGGGGCGCGGGGGCCAACGTCCTGACTTTC CSARLGGAGANVLTF
. TRBJ2-3 TRBV7-8 . TGTGCCAGCAGCTTATCTGTGGTTTCACGAGATACGCAGTATTTT CASSLSVVSRDTQYF
. TRBJ1-6 TRBV6-5 TRBD1 TGTGCCAGCAGACCTTTAGGACAGGGAGAAAATTCACCCCTCCACTTT CASRPLGQGENSPLHF
. TRBJ2-1 TRBV6-2/TRBV6-3 . TGTGCCAGCTTTTTGGGCGGGGCCAGCTCCTACAATGAGCAGTTCTTC CASFLGGASSYNEQFF
few TRBJ2-1 TRBV4-1 . TGCGCCAGCGGGCCGCCCCGACCGAATGAGCAGTTCTTC CASGPPRPNEQFF
. TRBJ1-2 TRBV7-9 TRBD1 TGTGCCAGCAGATCAACCGGGACAGGTGGGGGCTACACCTTC CASRSTGTGGGYTF
. TRBJ2-5 TRBV7-9 . TGTGCCAGCACCGTCCGGGACGTAGGTCGGCAAGAGACCCAGTACTTC CASTVRDVGRQETQYF
once TRBJ2-2 TRBV7-6 TRBD2 TGTGCCAGCAGCCGAACTAGCGGGGGGAACACCGGGGAGCTGTTTTTT CASSRTSGGNTGELFF
. TRBJ2-7 TRBV6-5 TRBD1 TGTGCCAGCACCCTACAGGGGGAGAACGAGCAGTACTTC CASTLQGENEQYF
. TRBJ2-1 TRBV5-1 . TGCGCCAGCAGCCCGGAGCCCTCCTACAATGAGCAGTTCTTC CASSPEPSYNEQFF
. TRBJ1-2 TRBV7-9 . TGTGCCAGCAGCTTAGAAGCAGGCTACACCTTC CASSLEAGYTF
. TRBJ1-4 TRBV7-9 . TGTGCCAGCAACCGGGACACTGATGAAAAACTGTTTTTT CASNRDTDEKLFF
. TRBJ2-2 TRBV7-2 TRBD2 TGTGCCAGCAGCAATAGCGGGGGTACCGGGGAGCTGTTTTTT CASSNSGGTGELFF
few TRBJ2-7 TRBV6-1 . TGTGCCACCATGACAGGTCTAACCTACGAGCAGTACTTC CATMTGLTYEQYF
. TRBJ2-1 TRBV20-1 . TGCAGTGCTCGGATGCCCTCCTACAATGAGCAGTTCTTC CSARMPSYNEQFF
. TRBJ2-1 TRBV7-9 . TGTGCCAGCAGCAAACCGGGACCCTTGCAAGGTGAGCAGTTCTTC CASSKPGPLQGEQFF
. TRBJ2-7 TRBV10-2 TRBD1 TGCGCCAGCAGTGAGTGGACAGGACACTCCTACGAGCAGTACTTC CASSEWTGHSYEQYF
. TRBJ2-4 TRBV20-1 . TGCAGTGCTAGTTGGGGCAGCTCAGGGTATGAGCAGTACTTC CSASWGSSGYEQYF
. TRBJ2-7 TRBV14 . TGTGCCAGCAGCCAGGCCAGGGTTGCTTACGAGCAGTACTTC CASSQARVAYEQYF
. TRBJ2-6 TRBV6-2/TRBV6-3 . TGTGCCAGCAGCTTCCAGGCGGCCTCTGGGGCCAACGTCCTGACTTTC CASSFQAASGANVLTF
. TRBJ1-1 TRBV15 . TGTGCCACCAGTGGGCACATGAACACTGAAGCTTTCTTT CATSGHMNTEAFF
few TRBJ2-7 TRBV20-1 TRBD1 TGCAGTGCTAGGGGGGACAGTTTTTTTTACGAGCAGTACTTC CSARGDSFFYEQYF
. TRBJ1-1 TRBV5-1 . TGCGCCAGCAGCTTGGGGGAGGTGGGCACTGAAGCTTTCTTT CASSLGEVGTEAFF
. TRBJ1-6 TRBV20-1 TRBD1 TGCAGTGCTAGAGATTCGGTACGGGACAGGGGTAAAGGGTATAATTCACCCCTCCACTTT CSARDSVRDRGKGYNSPLHF
few TRBJ2-5 TRBV7-8 TRBD2 TGTGCCAGCAGACTACGGGGGGATCGCCAAGAGACCCAGTACTTC CASRLRGDRQETQYF
. TRBJ2-1 TRBV4-3 . TGCGCCAGCAGCCAAGACCTCGGCTTTAGTGAGCAGTTCTTC CASSQDLGFSEQFF
. TRBJ1-6 TRBV15 TRBD1 TGTGCCACCAGCAGAGAGACAGGGGCCTCTAATTCACCCCTCCACTTT CATSRETGASNSPLHF
few TRBJ2-7 TRBV7-9 . TGTGCCAGCAGCTTAGTAGGGACCCAGTCCTACGAGCAGTACTTC CASSLVGTQSYEQYF
. TRBJ2-3 TRBV20-1 TRBD2 TGCAGTGCTCTAGAGGGAGGGGTGACTTACACAGATACGCAGTATTTT CSALEGGVTYTDTQYF
. TRBJ1-1 TRBV7-2 . TGTGCCAGCAGCAAAAACGGGGGGTTTGATACTGAAGCTTTCTTT CASSKNGGFDTEAFF
. TRBJ2-2 TRBV5-1 . TGCGCCAGCAGCGGGACATACGGGGAGCTGTTTTTT CASSGTYGELFF
few TRBJ1-5 TRBV12-3/TRBV12-4 . TGTGCCAGCAGTTTGAGGGACAATCAGCCCCAGCATTTT CASSLRDNQPQHF
. TRBJ2-7 TRBV2 . TGTGCCAGCAGTGGTGACAGTCACGAGCAGTACTTC CASSGDSHEQYF
. TRBJ1-2 TRBV6-6 TRBD1 TGTGCCAGCAGTTACGGTTTGGACAGGGGGTCCTATGGCTACACCTTC CASSYGLDRGSYGYTF
. TRBJ1-2 TRBV7-9 . TGTGCCAGCAGCTTAGTTCGGGACTACTATGGCTACACCTTC CASSLVRDYYGYTF
. TRBJ1-5 TRBV6-1 . TGTGCCAGCAGTGAAGCGAGATCCAATCAGCCCCAGCATTTT CASSEARSNQPQHF
few TRBJ2-7 TRBV6-1 TRBD2 TGTGCCAGCAGACCTACACTAGCGGGGAGCTCCTACGAGCAGTACTTC CASRPTLAGSSYEQYF
. TRBJ1-5 TRBV4-3 . TGCGCCAGCAGCCAAGATATTTCGGTAAAGCCCCAGCATTTT CASSQDISVKPQHF
. TRBJ1-2 TRBV15 . TGTGCCACGACGCGGGGGAACTATGGCTACACCTTC CATTRGNYGYTF